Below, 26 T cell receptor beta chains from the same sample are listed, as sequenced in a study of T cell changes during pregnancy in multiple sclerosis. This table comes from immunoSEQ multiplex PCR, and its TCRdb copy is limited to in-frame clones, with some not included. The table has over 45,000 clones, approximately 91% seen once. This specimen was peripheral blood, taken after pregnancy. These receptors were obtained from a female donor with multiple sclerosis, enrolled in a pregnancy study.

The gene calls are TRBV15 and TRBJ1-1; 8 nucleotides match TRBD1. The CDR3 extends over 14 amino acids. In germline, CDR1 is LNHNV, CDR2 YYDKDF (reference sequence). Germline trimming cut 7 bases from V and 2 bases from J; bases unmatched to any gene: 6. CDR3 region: CATTTDRVNTEAFF. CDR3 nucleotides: TGTGCCACCACTACGGACAGGGTCAACACTGAAGCTTTCTTT.

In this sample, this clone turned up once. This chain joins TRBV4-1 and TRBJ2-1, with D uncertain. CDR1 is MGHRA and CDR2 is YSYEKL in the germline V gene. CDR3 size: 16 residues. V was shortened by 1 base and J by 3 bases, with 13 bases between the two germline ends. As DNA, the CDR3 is TGCGCCAGCAGCCAAGTTGCGAACAGCCTCTACAATGAGCAGTTCTTC. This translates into CASSQVANSLYNEQFF.

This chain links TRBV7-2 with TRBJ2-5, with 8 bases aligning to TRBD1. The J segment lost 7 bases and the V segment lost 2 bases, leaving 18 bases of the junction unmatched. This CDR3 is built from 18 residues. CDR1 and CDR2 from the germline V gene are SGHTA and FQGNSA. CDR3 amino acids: CASSLHGWGQVEGGTQYF. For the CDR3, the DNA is TGTGCCAGCAGCTTACATGGTTGGGGACAGGTGGAAGGAGGGACCCAGTACTTC.

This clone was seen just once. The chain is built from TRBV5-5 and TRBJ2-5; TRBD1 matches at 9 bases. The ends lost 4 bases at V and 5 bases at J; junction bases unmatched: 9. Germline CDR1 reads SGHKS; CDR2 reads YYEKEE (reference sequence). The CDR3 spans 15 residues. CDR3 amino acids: CASSHGTGRTETQYF. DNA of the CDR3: TGTGCCAGCAGCCATGGGACAGGGAGAACGGAGACCCAGTACTTC.

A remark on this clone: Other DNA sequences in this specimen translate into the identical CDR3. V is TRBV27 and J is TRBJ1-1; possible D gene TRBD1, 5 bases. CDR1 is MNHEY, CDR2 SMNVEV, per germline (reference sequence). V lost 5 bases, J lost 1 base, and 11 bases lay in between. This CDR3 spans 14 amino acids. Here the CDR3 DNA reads TGTGCCAGCAGTCCTACTACAGGGAACACTGAAGCTTTCTTT. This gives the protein CASSPTTGNTEAFF.

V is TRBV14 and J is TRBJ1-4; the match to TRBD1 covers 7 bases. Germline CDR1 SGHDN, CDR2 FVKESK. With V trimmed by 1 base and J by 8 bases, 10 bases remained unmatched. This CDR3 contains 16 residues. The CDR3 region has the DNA TGTGCCAGCAGCCAAGTGGGTCTCTCGACAGGGGAAAAACTGTTTTTT. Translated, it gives CASSQVGLSTGEKLFF.

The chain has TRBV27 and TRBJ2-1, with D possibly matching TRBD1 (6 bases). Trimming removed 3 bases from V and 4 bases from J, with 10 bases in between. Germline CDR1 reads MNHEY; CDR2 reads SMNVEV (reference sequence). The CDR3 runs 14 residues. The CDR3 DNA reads TGTGCCAGCAGTTTCTCAGGGGCGTACAATGAGCAGTTCTTC. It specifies CASSFSGAYNEQFF.

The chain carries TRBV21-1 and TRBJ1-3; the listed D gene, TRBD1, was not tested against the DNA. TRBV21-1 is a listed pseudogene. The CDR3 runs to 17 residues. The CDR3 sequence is CANPKSGVNRVGNTIYF. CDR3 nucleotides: TGTGCCAATCCTAAAAGTGGGGTGAACAGGGTCGGAAACACCATATATTTT.

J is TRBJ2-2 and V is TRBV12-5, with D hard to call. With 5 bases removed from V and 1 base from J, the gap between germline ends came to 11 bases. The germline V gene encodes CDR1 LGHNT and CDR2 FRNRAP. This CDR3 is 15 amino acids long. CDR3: CASGHSTENTGELFF. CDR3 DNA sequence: TGTGCTAGTGGTCATAGCACCGAGAACACCGGGGAGCTGTTTTTT.

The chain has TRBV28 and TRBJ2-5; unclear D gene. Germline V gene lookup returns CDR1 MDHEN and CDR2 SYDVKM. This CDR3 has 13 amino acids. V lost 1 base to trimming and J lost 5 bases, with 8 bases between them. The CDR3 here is CASSLSSPETQYF. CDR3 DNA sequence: TGTGCCAGCAGTTTATCTAGTCCGGAGACCCAGTACTTC.

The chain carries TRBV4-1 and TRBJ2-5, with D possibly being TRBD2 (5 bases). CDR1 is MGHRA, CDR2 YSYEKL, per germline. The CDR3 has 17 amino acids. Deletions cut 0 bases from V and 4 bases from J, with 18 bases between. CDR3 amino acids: CASSQDRAGGFGETQYF. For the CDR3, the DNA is TGCGCCAGCAGCCAAGATAGGGCGGGTGGTTTCGGAGAGACCCAGTACTTC.

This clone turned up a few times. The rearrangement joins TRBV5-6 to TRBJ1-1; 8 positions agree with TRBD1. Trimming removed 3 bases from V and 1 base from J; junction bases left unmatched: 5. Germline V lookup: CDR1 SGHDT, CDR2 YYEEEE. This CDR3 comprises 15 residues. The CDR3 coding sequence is TGTGCCAGCAGCTACAGTGACAGGGGGAACACTGAAGCTTTCTTT. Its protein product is CASSYSDRGNTEAFF.

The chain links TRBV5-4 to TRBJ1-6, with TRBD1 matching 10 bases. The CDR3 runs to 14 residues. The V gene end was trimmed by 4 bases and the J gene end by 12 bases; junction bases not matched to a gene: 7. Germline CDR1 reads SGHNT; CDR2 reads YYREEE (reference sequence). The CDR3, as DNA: TGTGCCAGCAGCCGGGGGACAGGGGACGGACCCCTCCACTTT. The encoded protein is CASSRGTGDGPLHF.

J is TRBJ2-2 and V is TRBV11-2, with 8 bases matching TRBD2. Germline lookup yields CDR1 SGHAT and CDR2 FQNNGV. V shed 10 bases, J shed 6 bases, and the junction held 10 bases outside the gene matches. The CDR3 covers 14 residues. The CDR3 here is CATHWGLESGELFF. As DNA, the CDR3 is TGTGCCACCCATTGGGGACTAGAATCCGGGGAGCTGTTTTTT.

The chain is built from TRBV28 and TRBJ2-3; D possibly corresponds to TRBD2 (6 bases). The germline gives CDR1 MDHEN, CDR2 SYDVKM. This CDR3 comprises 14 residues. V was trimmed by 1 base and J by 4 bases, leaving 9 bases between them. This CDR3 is CASSLSSEADTQYF. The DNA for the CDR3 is TGTGCCAGCAGTTTATCTAGCGAGGCAGATACGCAGTATTTT.

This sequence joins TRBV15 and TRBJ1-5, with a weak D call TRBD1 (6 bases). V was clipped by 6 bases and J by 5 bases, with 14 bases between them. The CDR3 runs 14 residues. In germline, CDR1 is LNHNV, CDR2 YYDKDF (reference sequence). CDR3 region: CATRAGTSYQPQHF. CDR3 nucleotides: TGTGCCACCAGGGCCGGGACATCTTATCAGCCCCAGCATTTT. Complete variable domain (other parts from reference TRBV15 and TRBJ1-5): DAMVIQNPRYQVTQFGKPVTLSCSQTLNHNVMYWYQQKSSQAPKLLFHYYDKDFNNEADTPDNFQSRRPNTSFCFLDIRSPGLGDTAMYLCATRAGTSYQPQHFGDGTRLSIL.

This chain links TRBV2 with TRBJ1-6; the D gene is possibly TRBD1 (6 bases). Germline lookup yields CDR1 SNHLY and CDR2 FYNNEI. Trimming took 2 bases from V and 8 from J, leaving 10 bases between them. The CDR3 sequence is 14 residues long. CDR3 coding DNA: TGTGCCAGCAGTGAACAGGGGCGAGATTCACCCCTCCACTTT. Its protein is CASSEQGRDSPLHF.

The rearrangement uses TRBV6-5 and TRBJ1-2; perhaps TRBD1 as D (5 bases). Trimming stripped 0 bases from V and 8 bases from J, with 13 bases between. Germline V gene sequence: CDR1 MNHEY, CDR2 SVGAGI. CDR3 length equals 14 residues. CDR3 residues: CASSYSPGGGGYTF. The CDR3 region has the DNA TGTGCCAGCAGTTACTCCCCGGGGGGAGGCGGCTACACCTTC.

In DNA, the CDR3 is TGTGCCATCAGTGACCAGGACAATGAGCAGTTCTTC. Translation: CAISDQDNEQFF. The V gene is TRBV10-3, the J gene TRBJ2-1; D unclear. Trimming left V 3 bases short and J 5 bases short, with 5 bases between. Germline V lookup: CDR1 ENHRY, CDR2 SYGVKD. CDR3 length: 12 amino acids.

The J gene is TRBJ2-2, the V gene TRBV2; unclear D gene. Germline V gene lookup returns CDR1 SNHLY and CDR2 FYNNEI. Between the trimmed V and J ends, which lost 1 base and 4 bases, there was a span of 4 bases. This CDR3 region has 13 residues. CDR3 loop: CASSEVSTGELFF. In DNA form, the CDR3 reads TGTGCCAGCAGTGAAGTGAGCACCGGGGAGCTGTTTTTT.

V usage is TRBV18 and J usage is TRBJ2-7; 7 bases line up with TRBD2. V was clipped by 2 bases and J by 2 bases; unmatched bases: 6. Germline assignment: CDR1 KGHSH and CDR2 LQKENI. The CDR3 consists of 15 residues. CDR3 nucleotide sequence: TGTGCCAGCTCACCATGGGGGGGACCAACCTACGAGCAGTACTTC. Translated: CASSPWGGPTYEQYF.

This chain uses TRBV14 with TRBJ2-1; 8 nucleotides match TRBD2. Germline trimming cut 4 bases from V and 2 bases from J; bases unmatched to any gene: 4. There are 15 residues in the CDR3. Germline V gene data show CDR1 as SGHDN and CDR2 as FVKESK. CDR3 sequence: CASSPGLAPYNEQFF. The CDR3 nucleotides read TGTGCCAGCAGCCCCGGACTAGCACCCTACAATGAGCAGTTCTTC.

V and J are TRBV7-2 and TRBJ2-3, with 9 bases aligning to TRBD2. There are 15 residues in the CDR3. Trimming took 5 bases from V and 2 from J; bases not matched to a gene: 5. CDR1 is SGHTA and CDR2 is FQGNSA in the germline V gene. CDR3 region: CASSRSGGFTDTQYF. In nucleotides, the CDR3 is TGTGCCAGCAGCCGCAGCGGGGGGTTCACAGATACGCAGTATTTT.

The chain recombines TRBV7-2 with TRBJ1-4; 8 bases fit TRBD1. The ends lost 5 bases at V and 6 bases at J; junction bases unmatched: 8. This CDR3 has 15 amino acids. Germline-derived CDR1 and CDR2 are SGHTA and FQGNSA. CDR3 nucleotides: TGTGCCAGCAGCCGCCAGACAGGGGTCGATGAAAAACTGTTTTTT. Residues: CASSRQTGVDEKLFF.

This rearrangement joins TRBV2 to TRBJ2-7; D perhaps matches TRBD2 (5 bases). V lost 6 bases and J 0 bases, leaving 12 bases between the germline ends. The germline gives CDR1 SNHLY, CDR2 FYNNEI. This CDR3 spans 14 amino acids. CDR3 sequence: CASRRVQSSYEQYF. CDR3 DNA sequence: TGTGCCAGCAGGAGGGTCCAAAGCTCCTACGAGCAGTACTTC. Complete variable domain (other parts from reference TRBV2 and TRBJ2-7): EPEVTQTPSHQVTQMGQEVILRCVPISNHLYFYWYRQILGQKVEFLVSFYNNEISEKSEIFDDQFSVERPDGSNFTLKIRSTKLEDSAMYFCASRRVQSSYEQYFGPGTRLTVT.

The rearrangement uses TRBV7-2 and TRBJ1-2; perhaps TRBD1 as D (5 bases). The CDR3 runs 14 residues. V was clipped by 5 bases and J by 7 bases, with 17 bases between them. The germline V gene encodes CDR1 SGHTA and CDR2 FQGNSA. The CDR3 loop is CASSPRGGESGYTF. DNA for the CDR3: TGTGCCAGCAGCCCCCGGGGGGGGGAGAGTGGCTACACCTTC.